The 4 T cell receptor beta chains below all came from one sample that was sequenced in a study of blood T cell repertoires in COVID-19. TCRdb's copy holds only in-frame clones and misses some; the assay was immunoSEQ multiplex PCR. The sample carries over 35,000 clones, approximately 83% recorded once. The sample comprised peripheral blood. The source is a human donor with acute or convalescent COVID-19. The donor label of this sample is uncertain.

The V call is TRBV4-1, the J call TRBJ2-3, with D maybe TRBD2 (5 bases). Trimming shortened V by 4 bases and J by 6 bases, and 11 bases separated the two germline ends. The germline V gene encodes CDR1 MGHRA and CDR2 YSYEKL. This CDR3 region has 13 residues. The CDR3 reads CASSPRTGDTQYF. The CDR3 DNA follows: TGCGCCAGCAGCCCGCGAACGGGGGATACGCAGTATTTT.

The chain links TRBV6-6 to TRBJ2-6; tentatively, D is TRBD1 (6 bases). Germline lookup yields CDR1 MNHNY and CDR2 SVGAGI (reference sequence). The V and J ends lost 6 bases and 0 bases respectively, with 12 bases between them. CDR3 size: 16 residues. For the CDR3, the DNA is TGTGCCAGCAGCCCAGACAGGACCTCTGGGGCCAACGTCCTGACTTTC. This codes for CASSPDRTSGANVLTF.

The CDR3 DNA reads as TGCGCCAGCAGCTTCCTCAAATCGGACAGGGGATGGACCGGGGAGCTGTTTTTT. This sequence encodes CASSFLKSDRGWTGELFF. The chain recombines TRBV5-1 with TRBJ2-2; 9 bases align to TRBD1. After removal of 2 bases from V and 5 bases from J, the junction contained 13 bases not matched to a gene. Germline V CDR1 and CDR2: SGHRS, YFSETQ. This CDR3 is built from 18 residues.

The V call is TRBV6-5, the J call TRBJ2-1; tentatively, D is TRBD2 (6 bases). This CDR3 region has 13 residues. Trimming removed 7 bases from V and 6 bases from J, with 13 bases in between. Germline V gene sequence: CDR1 MNHEY, CDR2 SVGAGI. CDR3 bases: TGTGCCAGCACCGGCGGGACGGCCAATGAGCAGTTCTTC. Its protein is CASTGGTANEQFF.